This TCR beta chain was captured by sequencing in a study of blood T cells in healthy people across ages. Overall study results and limits: As naive T cell percentage varied, TCR beta diversity correlated strongly with it.

The germline gives CDR1 SGHRS, CDR2 YFSETQ. CDR3 length equals 16 residues. With 3 bases clipped from V and 0 bases from J, the junction kept 6 bases outside the gene matches. At least ten counts were recorded for this clonotype. Its antigen is as yet unknown. A second PCR of 7 to 11 cycles used a sample-barcoded 5' primer and a J-beta primer mix. MiXCR was run by TCRdb on the 5' RACE reads, yielding one entry per CDR3 protein. The table lists 850,000 to 950,000 distinct CDR3 sequences, 25% to 30% of them singletons. This sequence originates from an elderly woman in good health. The J gene is TRBJ2-3, the V gene TRBV5-1; 8 positions agree with TRBD1. Sequencing input: blood. The CDR3: CASSSWTGPSTDTQYF. In nucleotides, the CDR3 is TGCGCCAGCAGCTCCTGGACAGGGCCTAGCACAGATACGCAGTATTTT.